Given below is one T cell receptor (beta chain) in context. Stability of Graves' hyperthyroidism was defined as absent ophthalmopathy progression within 18 months. From roughly 10 ml of fresh peripheral blood, PBMCs were isolated. This record belongs to a study of T cells in Graves' hyperthyroidism and ophthalmopathy. Amplification of TCR beta CDR3 regions used RNA as the template. The TCR CDR3 was amplified in a first-round RT-PCR using the HTBI primer set. From the multiplex PCR reads, TCRdb called clonotypes with MiXCR, one entry per CDR3 protein. This table holds 500,000 to 550,000 distinct CDR3 sequences, 20% to 25% found once. Germline values: CDR1 SGHRS, CDR2 YFSETQ. The CDR3 runs 13 residues. V was pared by 2 bases and J by 6 bases, with 11 bases between.

The chain couples TRBV5-1 to TRBJ1-1; a weak D match, TRBD1 (5 bases). The TCR comes from a man younger than 35 with Graves' hyperthyroidism. Sequencing was carried out using blood. For the CDR3, the DNA is TGCGCCAGCAGCTTACTTGGGGCCCCTGAAGCTTTCTTT. Residues: CASSLLGAPEAFF.